Here is one T cell receptor beta chain with its context. Its antigen is still unknown. No base quality values were provided; no much bigger clone lies one nucleotide off. This entry belongs to a study of cytomegalovirus exposure and HLA in healthy donors (dated by TCRdb to the late 2010s). Describing the broader study: The roughly 670 repertoires of the first cohort and the roughly 110 validation repertoires were produced on the same platform, according to a later analysis. The aim of the study was to test whether cataloging public T cell receptors could identify signatures of past pathogen exposure. Along with the roughly 670-subject first cohort, a separate validation cohort of around 110 different subjects was used. To predict cytomegalovirus infection status, the study brought together high-throughput TCR immunosequencing, statistical association of individual TCRs with disease status, and machine learning.

The donors belonged to the validation cohort of about 120 subjects, which was separate from the approximately 610-subject first cohort. The paper as a whole reports these results and caveats: It was suggested by the authors that the approach could potentially be generalized to other disease states and immunological phenotypes. The classifier was reported to diagnose cytomegalovirus status with high specificity and sensitivity in both the original cohort and the validation cohort. Subsequent analysis determined that TCRs grouped into clusters in the first cohort also showed a tendency toward co-occurrence across the 90 to 150 validation repertoires, and 94% of cluster scores exceeded 0. In vitro tests confirmed that a few of the cytomegalovirus-associated TCR beta chains recognize cytomegalovirus antigens. While some public TCRs were present in many individuals, most TCR sequences turned up only very rarely across donors. The validation cohort had no HLA typing available for a later analysis, so co-occurrence within that cohort was assessed over all 120 or so repertoires. In the study, 150 to 200 TCR beta chains were listed as associated with cytomegalovirus.

Library preparation was by the immunoSEQ multiplex PCR assay. The authors' pipeline ran thus. A statistical classification framework was developed to diagnose cytomegalovirus status using the catalog of TCR beta chain sequences. TCRdb carries this immuneACCESS record with in-frame sequences only. Its versions omit some clonotypes, under half of them owing to an unresolved V gene in the studies checked, with the rest unexplained. The DNA was the basis for D and trimming; V, J and clone size are from that table. In all, the sample holds 150,000 to 200,000 clones, and around nine tenths of those were seen once. The ten largest make up 4% to 5% of the sample. Reading from cysteine to phenylalanine, the CDR3 counts 13 amino acids. The sequence is cut down to CDR3 DNA, 39 bases in frame from base 1. The CDR1 and CDR2 encoded by the germline V gene (reference sequence) are MNHEY and SMNVEV. Trimming costs V 5 bases and J 0 bases, and their ends lie 5 bases apart.

The chain is encoded by TRBV27 joined to TRBJ2-4, with no confidently assigned D gene. This sequence was found in a man younger than 35 in good health and CMV-seropositive. Source material: PBMCs. The CDR3 protein sequence reads: CASSPIAKNIQYF. The nucleotides are TGTGCCAGCAGTCCTATAGCCAAAAACATTCAGTACTTC.